The 24 T cell receptor beta chains below were found in one sample sequenced in a study of cytomegalovirus exposure and HLA in healthy donors. 13 Jbeta primers and 60 Vbeta primers were used for the PCR. Sequenced by immunoSEQ multiplex PCR; TCRdb stores in-frame clones only, minus some. In the table there are some 190,000 clones, 79% of which are singletons. The sequenced material came from PBMCs. The receptors shown here come from a young woman in good health and CMV-seronegative.

The chain joins TRBV5-1 to TRBJ1-1; 8 nucleotides align to TRBD1. Germline CDR1 is SGHRS and CDR2 is YFSETQ. The CDR3 sequence is 14 residues long. The V gene end was trimmed by 3 bases and the J gene end by 0 bases; junction bases not matched to a gene: 1. The CDR3 loop reads CASSWTGLNTEAFF. In nucleotides, the CDR3 is TGCGCCAGCAGCTGGACAGGGCTGAACACTGAAGCTTTCTTT.

The V gene is TRBV2, the J gene TRBJ2-1, with TRBD2 as a possible D gene (6 bases). Germline V gives CDR1 SNHLY, CDR2 FYNNEI. V was shortened by 4 bases and J by 3 bases, with 13 bases between the two germline ends. The CDR3 has 15 residues. The DNA for the CDR3 is TGTGCCAGCAGTGGGGGGGAGACCTACTACAATGAGCAGTTCTTC. It specifies CASSGGETYYNEQFF.

The rearrangement joins TRBV6-6 to TRBJ2-5, with D perhaps TRBD2 (5 bases). Deletions cut 7 bases from V and 2 bases from J, with 11 bases between. From germline, CDR1 is MNHNY and CDR2 SVGAGI (reference sequence). The CDR3 has 13 residues. The CDR3 loop reads CASNLGGQETQYF. CDR3 sequence (DNA): TGTGCCAGCAATCTCGGCGGGCAAGAGACCCAGTACTTC.

Comment on this clone: Germline is not matched at one junction end, which may reflect a read error. The CDR3 loop reads CASSPTSGRSWETQYF. CDR3 DNA sequence: TGTGCTAGCAGCCCTACTAGCGGGAGATCTTGGGAGACCCAGTACTTC. The gene calls are TRBV7-7 and TRBJ2-5; 11 positions match TRBD2. The CDR3 covers 16 residues. From germline, CDR1 is SSHAT and CDR2 FNYEAQ (reference sequence).

The J gene is TRBJ2-3, the V gene TRBV2; 7 bases match TRBD2. This CDR3 spans 14 amino acids. CDR1 and CDR2 (germline): SNHLY, FYNNEI. V shed 8 bases, J shed 0 bases, and the junction held 5 bases outside the gene matches. CDR3 sequence reads: CASGSGVSTDTQYF. In DNA form, the CDR3 reads TGTGCCAGCGGGAGCGGGGTCAGCACAGATACGCAGTATTTT.

The chain recombines TRBV19 with TRBJ1-6, with 7 bases identical to TRBD1. The CDR3 is 13 amino acids. With 9 bases clipped from V and 14 bases from J, the junction kept 13 bases outside the gene matches. Germline V gene lookup returns CDR1 LNHDA and CDR2 SQIVND (reference sequence). Written as DNA, the CDR3 is TGTGCCAGCAGGTCAGATTCTCAGGGGGCCCTCCACTTT. Its translation: CASRSDSQGALHF. The whole variable domain, remainder taken from reference TRBV19 and TRBJ1-6, is DGGITQSPKYLFRKEGQNVTLSCEQNLNHDAMYWYRQDPGQGLRLIYYSQIVNDFQKGDIAEGYSVSREKKESFPLTVTSAQKNPTAFYLCASRSDSQGALHFGNGTRLTVT.

V usage is TRBV29-1 and J usage is TRBJ2-3; 7 bases fit TRBD2. The germline CDR1 and CDR2 sequences are SQVTM and ANQGSEA. This CDR3 is built from 13 residues. The ends lost 5 bases at V and 4 bases at J; junction bases unmatched: 6. The CDR3 nucleotides are TGCAGCGTTCCCTCGGGGGGAGCAGATACGCAGTATTTT. Protein sequence: CSVPSGGADTQYF.

The chain links TRBV6-5 to TRBJ2-5; weak D call: TRBD2 (7 bases). Trimming left V 5 bases short and J 5 bases short, with 15 bases between. This CDR3 contains 14 residues. CDR1 is MNHEY and CDR2 is SVGAGI in the germline V gene. CDR3 in amino acids: CASSRGALGETQYF. DNA of the CDR3: TGTGCCAGCAGTCGGGGGGCACTGGGGGAGACCCAGTACTTC.

The chain is built from TRBV13 and TRBJ2-3; D remains ambiguous. Germline V CDR1 and CDR2: PRHDT, FYEKMQ (reference sequence). This CDR3 comprises 15 residues. V lost 5 bases to trimming and J lost 2 bases, with 14 bases between them. CDR3 sequence: CASSGPNPPTDTQYF. The CDR3 DNA follows: TGTGCCAGCAGCGGTCCTAACCCTCCCACAGATACGCAGTATTTT.

The chain uses TRBV4-2 and TRBJ2-2; TRBD1 matches at 7 bases. The CDR3 loop spans 15 amino acids. The germline V gene has CDR1 LGHNA and CDR2 YNFKEQ. The trim removed 1 base at V and 4 bases at J, leaving 3 bases unmatched. CDR3 protein: CASSQGDRVTGELFF. The DNA for the CDR3 is TGTGCCAGCAGCCAAGGTGACAGGGTCACCGGGGAGCTGTTTTTT.

The chain uses TRBV7-2 and TRBJ1-2; D perhaps matches TRBD1 (5 bases). The germline V gene has CDR1 SGHTA and CDR2 FQGNSA. This CDR3 is 14 amino acids long. The V end was cut by 1 base, the J end by 7 bases, with 13 bases between. In DNA, the CDR3 is TGTGCCAGCAGCTTAGGGGTGGGGCTGGGTGGCTACACCTTC. This translates into CASSLGVGLGGYTF. Full variable domain (outside the CDR3, taken from reference TRBV7-2 and TRBJ1-2): GAGVSQSPSNKVTEKGKDVELRCDPISGHTALYWYRQSLGQGLEFLIYFQGNSAPDKSGLPSDRFSAERTGGSVSTLTIQRTQQEDSAVYLCASSLGVGLGGYTFGSGTRLTVV.

This clone was detected a few times. The rearrangement links TRBV5-1 to TRBJ1-4; 9 bases map to TRBD1. CDR1 SGHRS and CDR2 YFSETQ come from the germline V gene. Losses at the gene ends were 4 bases for V and 6 bases for J; bases not matched to a gene: 4. The CDR3 spans 14 residues. CDR3 in amino acids: CASSTTGGDEKLFF. CDR3 nucleotide sequence: TGCGCCAGCAGCACGACAGGGGGGGATGAAAAACTGTTTTTT.

This clone was seen a few times. The chain uses TRBV6-1 and TRBJ1-5; 7 bases are a match to TRBD1. Germline assignment: CDR1 MNHNS and CDR2 SASEGT. The ends lost 8 bases at V and 6 bases at J; junction bases unmatched: 7. CDR3 size: 13 residues. DNA of the CDR3: TGTGCCAGCGTCGACAGGGACGGTCAGCCCCAGCATTTT. Protein sequence: CASVDRDGQPQHF.

The chain has TRBV7-3 and TRBJ2-1; D possibly corresponds to TRBD2 (5 bases). The CDR3 sequence is 17 residues long. CDR1 is SGHTA, CDR2 FQGTGA, per germline. Trimming took off 2 bases at V and 4 bases at J, with 18 bases between the two ends. CDR3 DNA: TGTGCCAGCAGCTTAGGGAGAGGCCGATCGGGTTACAATGAGCAGTTCTTC. Translating gives CASSLGRGRSGYNEQFF.

The J gene is TRBJ1-3, the V gene TRBV4-3, with TRBD1 matching over 7 bases. V was clipped by 2 bases and J by 2 bases; unmatched bases: 0. Per the germline V gene, CDR1 is LGHNA and CDR2 is YSLEER. The CDR3 runs to 14 residues. CDR3 sequence: CASSQQGAGNTIYF. In nucleotides, the CDR3 is TGCGCCAGCAGCCAACAGGGGGCTGGAAACACCATATATTTT.

V is TRBV7-2 and J is TRBJ2-5; D is possibly TRBD2 (7 bases). Germline CDR1 is SGHTA and CDR2 is FQGNSA. The CDR3 has 14 amino acids. Trimming pared 5 bases from V and 2 bases from J, leaving 12 bases between. The CDR3 DNA is TGTGCCAGCAGCCCCGGGGGGCGACAAGAGACCCAGTACTTC. It specifies CASSPGGRQETQYF.

V usage is TRBV28 and J usage is TRBJ2-1; 9 nucleotides align to TRBD2. CDR1 and CDR2 from the germline V gene are MDHEN and SYDVKM. The trim removed 5 bases at V and 12 bases at J, leaving 11 bases unmatched. The CDR3 has 14 residues. CDR3 sequence (DNA): TGTGCCAGCAGTCCCTTCTGGCGGGGGGGGGTGCAGTTCTTC. It specifies CASSPFWRGGVQFF.

CDR3 nucleotides: TGCGCCAGCAGCCCGCCGGGGGACAGCTCCTACGAGCAGTACTTC. Its protein product is CASSPPGDSSYEQYF. The rearrangement uses TRBV4-1 and TRBJ2-7; possibly TRBD1 for D (7 bases). V lost 4 bases and J lost 0, with 13 bases in between. This CDR3 contains 15 residues. CDR1 is MGHRA, CDR2 YSYEKL, per germline.

The chain has TRBV5-5 and TRBJ1-1, with 9 positions matching TRBD1. Germline values: CDR1 SGHKS, CDR2 YYEKEE (reference sequence). The V gene end was trimmed by 4 bases and the J gene end by 4 bases; junction bases not matched to a gene: 5. The CDR3 sequence is 14 residues long. Here the CDR3 DNA reads TGTGCCAGCAGCGGGCCGGGACAGGGCACTGAAGCTTTCTTT. Residues: CASSGPGQGTEAFF.

The chain uses TRBV27 and TRBJ2-3, with 14 bases that match TRBD2. This CDR3 region has 21 residues. The germline CDR1 and CDR2 sequences are MNHEY and SMNVEV (reference sequence). The junction had 15 bases not matched to a gene; V was cut back by 1 base and J by 3 bases. The CDR3 reads CASSLFGYPGLAGVGTDTQYF. The CDR3 DNA follows: TGTGCCAGCAGTTTATTTGGCTATCCGGGACTAGCGGGAGTAGGGACAGATACGCAGTATTTT.

V gene TRBV18 combines with J gene TRBJ1-2; D is possibly TRBD1 (5 bases). Germline CDR1 is KGHSH and CDR2 is LQKENI. This CDR3 comprises 14 residues. Trimming stripped 6 bases from V and 8 bases from J, with 19 bases between. The CDR3 DNA reads TGTGCCAGCTCTCTACAGGAAACAGTGGGAGGCTACACCTTC. Translation: CASSLQETVGGYTF.

This clone was seen once. V and J are TRBV5-1 and TRBJ1-2, with D perhaps matching TRBD1 (5 bases). CDR1 and CDR2 from the germline V gene are SGHRS and YFSETQ. With 2 bases removed from V and 6 bases from J, the gap between germline ends came to 8 bases. CDR3 length: 12 residues. The CDR3, as DNA: TGCGCCAGCAGCTTTTGGGGGGATGGCTACACCTTC. Translating gives CASSFWGDGYTF.

This clone occurred once. As DNA, the CDR3 is TGTGCCAGCAGCGGTTCACCGGGACAGGGAACGGCTGGAAACACCATATATTTT. This codes for CASSGSPGQGTAGNTIYF. The chain couples TRBV9 to TRBJ1-3, with TRBD1 identical over 9 bases. Germline V gives CDR1 SGDLS, CDR2 YYNGEE. J lost 2 bases, V lost 3 bases, and 12 bases had no gene match. The CDR3 totals 18 residues.

V usage is TRBV5-5 and J usage is TRBJ2-5; tentative D call: TRBD2 (5 bases). This CDR3 has 16 amino acids. V lost 1 base to trimming and J lost 6 bases, with 19 bases between them. Germline CDR1 is SGHKS and CDR2 is YYEKEE (reference sequence). CDR3: CASSLSGSATLQTQYF. CDR3 sequence (DNA): TGTGCCAGCAGCTTGAGTGGGAGCGCCACACTGCAGACCCAGTACTTC.